The rows below give T cell receptor beta chains drawn from one sample of a study of shared clonotypes between healthy human individuals. Some clones are missing from TCRdb's copy, which holds only in-frame ones; the method was immunoSEQ multiplex PCR. The sample includes millions of clones, around 93% of them seen just once. The sequenced sample was naive CD8+ T cells from PBMCs. The receptors were sampled from a man between 18 and 35 years old in good health. Some clones in this sample may be carry-over from other donors' samples. Each CDR3 is given with its conserved first and last residue. A D gene is named only where the DNA matches it firmly. The size of a clone is reported for some rows only, either as once, few or many, or as a class for expanded clones.

. few TRBJ1-5 TRBV7-8 TGTGCCAGCAGCTTAGGACAGCTGTACAATCAGCCCCAGCATTTT CASSLGQLYNQPQHF
. once TRBJ2-1 TRBV28 TGTGCCAGCAGTACTCAGCTCGAGACCACCTACAATGAGCAGTTCTTC CASSTQLETTYNEQFF
TRBD1 . TRBJ2-7 TRBV4-3 TGCGCCAGCAGCCACGGACAGGGGGCATACGAGCAGTACTTC CASSHGQGAYEQYF
. . TRBJ2-7 TRBV10-3 TGTGCCATCCTTCGGACAGTGCCCGACTACGAGCAGTACTTC CAILRTVPDYEQYF
. . TRBJ1-1 TRBV27 TGTGCCAGCAGTTTAAGTATTTTCAGTGAAGCTTTCTTT CASSLSIFSEAFF
. . TRBJ1-1 TRBV2 TGTGCCAGCAGACTAACTACAGAAGCTTTCTTT CASRLTTEAFF
. . TRBJ2-7 TRBV4-1 TGCGCCAGCAGCCAACAACGGGGGGCAGAAGTCCTCTACGAGCAGTACTTC CASSQQRGAEVLYEQYF
TRBD1 . TRBJ2-7 TRBV11-3 TGTGCCAGCAGCTCTCGGGACAGGACGGGGGAGCAGTACTTC CASSSRDRTGEQYF
. . TRBJ2-7 TRBV19 TGTGCCAGTAGTATTAGTCACAGCTCCTACGAGCAGTACTTC CASSISHSSYEQYF
TRBD1 . TRBJ2-5 TRBV6-5 TGTGCCAGCAGTTATGGACAGGCGGAGACCCAGTACTTC CASSYGQAETQYF
. . TRBJ2-1 TRBV13 TGTGCCAGCAGCCCCCGGACAGATGAGCAGTTCTTC CASSPRTDEQFF
. . TRBJ1-4 TRBV5-1 TGCGCCAGCAGCCGTTCAACAGGGTTGGGGGAAAAACTGTTTTTT CASSRSTGLGEKLFF
. once TRBJ2-7 TRBV27 TGTGCCAGCAGTTCTAACTACGAGCAGTACTTC CASSSNYEQYF
TRBD2 once TRBJ2-3 TRBV28 TGTGCCAGCAGTTTATCCCCCTCGTGGAGCGGGAGGGCCGATACGCAGTATTTT CASSLSPSWSGRADTQYF
TRBD1 . TRBJ2-2 TRBV10-3 TGTGCCACCACAGGGGGGCCCGGGGAGCTGTTTTTT CATTGGPGELFF
. . TRBJ1-1 TRBV4-1 TGCGCCAGCAGCCAAGATCGGACGGTGATCGCGGGCACTGAAGCTTTCTTT CASSQDRTVIAGTEAFF
TRBD1 . TRBJ2-1 TRBV19 TGTGCCAGTAGTATAGGGGCAGGGGGCGATTACTACAATGAGCAGTTCTTC CASSIGAGGDYYNEQFF
TRBD1 . TRBJ2-2 TRBV11-2 TGTGCCAGCAGCTTATTAGGGGGCGTTTCCCTCGGCGGGGAGCTGTTTTTT CASSLLGGVSLGGELFF
. . TRBJ1-1 TRBV28 TGTGCCAGCAGTGGGACGTGGAACACTGAAGCTTTCTTT CASSGTWNTEAFF
TRBD1 . TRBJ1-5 TRBV18 TGTGCCAGCTCACCAAATAAGGGGGCGGCGAATCAGCCCCAGCATTTT CASSPNKGAANQPQHF
TRBD2 . TRBJ2-3 TRBV6-6 TGTGCCAGCAGTTACCTGCTCGGACTAGCGGATACGCAGTATTTT CASSYLLGLADTQYF
TRBD1 . TRBJ2-3 TRBV9 TGTGCCAGCAGCGACAGGGGGGGCACAGATACGCAGTATTTT CASSDRGGTDTQYF
. . TRBJ2-1 TRBV28 TGTGCCAGCAGTTTCGCGACCGGGTGGGCCTCCAATGAGCAGTTCTTC CASSFATGWASNEQFF
TRBD2 . TRBJ2-1 TRBV29-1 TGCAGCGTACTAGCGGGAGGTGCCTACAATGAGCAGTTCTTC CSVLAGGAYNEQFF
. . TRBJ2-1 TRBV6-1 TGTGCCAGCAGTGAAGCAGAGCAGTTCTTC CASSEAEQFF
. few TRBJ1-1 TRBV28 TGTGCCAGCAGTTCGTTGTGGGGGCAGGAGGGTGACACTGAAGCTTTCTTT CASSSLWGQEGDTEAFF
TRBD2 . TRBJ2-1 TRBV27 TGTGCCAGCAGTCTTCGACTAGCGGGAGGGCTCAATGAGCAGTTCTTC CASSLRLAGGLNEQFF
. . TRBJ2-7 TRBV13 TGTGCCAGCAGCCTCCGACTCGGCGAGCAGTACTTC CASSLRLGEQYF
. . TRBJ2-1 TRBV25-1 TGTGCCAGCAGTGCCCGACAGAATGAGCAGTTCTTC CASSARQNEQFF
. . TRBJ1-1 TRBV30 TGTGCCTGGAGCCGCAGGGGACTCACGAACACTGAAGCTTTCTTT CAWSRRGLTNTEAFF
. once TRBJ2-7 TRBV19 TGTGCCAGTAGTATGGCAGGGCTATCCTACGAGCAGTACTTC CASSMAGLSYEQYF
. few TRBJ1-5 TRBV27 TGTGCCAGCAGTTTATCTACCTCGCAGCCCCAGCATTTT CASSLSTSQPQHF
. . TRBJ1-1 TRBV25-1 TGTGCCAGCAGTGCCATAAGTAGTTTTGCTGAAGCTTTCTTT CASSAISSFAEAFF
TRBD1 . TRBJ2-5 TRBV7-9 TGTGCCAGCAGCTCAAGCGAGACAGGGCAAGAGACCCAGTACTTC CASSSSETGQETQYF
. . TRBJ2-5 TRBV5-8 TGTGCCAGCAGCTTGACTGGGCCGGAGACCCAGTACTTC CASSLTGPETQYF
. once TRBJ2-5 TRBV7-3 TGTGCCAGCAGCTTACGACCAGGGCCCCAAGAGACCCAGTACTTC CASSLRPGPQETQYF
. . TRBJ2-1 TRBV5-1 TGCGCCAGCTTCGTAGATCAGGTCGAGTTGTTCTTC CASFVDQVELFF
TRBD1 . TRBJ2-2 TRBV2 TGTGCCAGCAGTGTATTGGGACAGGGGTACACCGGGGAGCTGTTTTTT CASSVLGQGYTGELFF
. . TRBJ2-6 TRBV6-6 TGTGCCAGCAGGCAGGGGAGTGGATCTGGGGCCAACGTCCTGACTTTC CASRQGSGSGANVLTF
. . TRBJ2-7 TRBV28 TGTGCCAGCAGTCCGCAGACTACCTACGAGCAGTACTTC CASSPQTTYEQYF
. . TRBJ1-5 TRBV19 TGTGCCAGGATAGCGGAGGGAGAAGTTGACAATCAGCCCCAGCATTTT CARIAEGEVDNQPQHF
TRBD1 once TRBJ2-7 TRBV2 TGTGCCAGCAGTGTATGGGGACAGTTGGATTATGCCTACGAGCAGTACTTC CASSVWGQLDYAYEQYF
TRBD2 . TRBJ2-7 TRBV25-1 TGTGCCAGCTACGGGGGGTCCTTCGAGCAGTACTTC CASYGGSFEQYF
. . TRBJ1-6 TRBV7-9 TGTGCCAGCAGCTCGGGACAAGCGAATTCACCCCTCCACTTT CASSSGQANSPLHF
TRBD2 . TRBJ2-7 TRBV5-4 TGTGCCAGCAGCTTTCGACTAGCGGGAGTCTACGAGCAGTACTTC CASSFRLAGVYEQYF
. . TRBJ1-2 TRBV15 TGTGCCACCAGTTCCCGTAACTATGGCTACACCTTC CATSSRNYGYTF
TRBD1 . TRBJ1-2 TRBV30 TGTGCCTGGGGACAGGAGGTGGGCTACACCTTC CAWGQEVGYTF
. . TRBJ2-1 TRBV27 TGTGCCAGCAGTTTATTGGGGAGTGAGCAGTTCTTC CASSLLGSEQFF
TRBD2 . TRBJ2-7 TRBV30 TGTGCCTGGAGTTTCCTAAATACGGCTAGCGGGAGTCGCGAGCAGTACTTC CAWSFLNTASGSREQYF
. . TRBJ1-1 TRBV27 TGTGCCAGCAGGGGCCGGGGGTTCTTAAACACTGAAGCTTTCTTT CASRGRGFLNTEAFF
TRBD1 . TRBJ2-7 TRBV7-9 TGTGCCAGCAGCTTAGTGGACAGGGGGTACGAGCAGTACTTC CASSLVDRGYEQYF
TRBD1 . TRBJ1-2 TRBV14 TGTGCCAGCAGCCAAGAGGCAGGGGGCGCAAAGTCAAGCTATGGCTACACCTTC CASSQEAGGAKSSYGYTF
. once TRBJ1-1 TRBV20-1 TGCAGTGCTCCGATACAGATTGAAGCTTTCTTT CSAPIQIEAFF
. . TRBJ1-1 TRBV5-1 TGCGCCAGCAGCTTGGCCAAGTGGGAGAACACTGAAGCTTTCTTT CASSLAKWENTEAFF
TRBD1 . TRBJ2-7 TRBV9 TGTGCCAGCAGTCAGACAGGGGGCGATTACGAGCAGTACTTC CASSQTGGDYEQYF
. . TRBJ1-5 TRBV5-4 TGTGCCAGCAGCCCAGCCCCAGATCAGCCCCAGCATTTT CASSPAPDQPQHF
TRBD1 . TRBJ2-5 TRBV9 TGTGCCAGCAGCCCCCACACAGGGGATCCTGAAGAGACCCAGTACTTC CASSPHTGDPEETQYF
. . TRBJ1-3 TRBV6-1 TGTGCCAGCAGTGGCAGGGGAACGGGGAACACCATATATTTT CASSGRGTGNTIYF
TRBD2 . TRBJ2-3 TRBV19 TGTGCCAGTTCGGGACTAGCGGGAGCTGATACGCAGTATTTT CASSGLAGADTQYF